The rows below give T cell receptor beta chains drawn from one sample of a study of blood T cell repertoires in COVID-19. Repertoires were generated with immunoSEQ multiplex PCR, while TCRdb's copy carries only in-frame clones and drops some. In the table there are around 250,000 clones, 88% of which are singletons. The specimen was PBMCs or T cells enriched from blood (not recorded which). All receptors come from a middle-aged woman who had been exposed to COVID-19. Both conserved end residues are part of each CDR3. D genes are given only for firm matches. Some rows mark clone size as missing; the rest say once, few, many or name a class of expanded clone.

J: TRBJ2-5; size: NA; V: TRBV7-2; D: NA; CDR3: CASSTNGVILETQYF; DNA: TGTGCCAGCAGCACCAACGGGGTTATTCTGGAGACCCAGTACTTC
J: TRBJ1-4; size: NA; V: TRBV7-2; D: TRBD1; CDR3: CASSPLFSDRGKLFF; DNA: TGTGCCAGCAGCCCCCTTTTCTCCGACAGGGGTAAACTGTTTTTT
J: TRBJ1-5; size: few; V: TRBV5-8; D: NA; CDR3: CASSPRAFSNQPQHF; DNA: TGTGCCAGCAGCCCCAGGGCTTTCAGCAATCAGCCCCAGCATTTT
J: TRBJ1-5; size: NA; V: TRBV19; D: NA; CDR3: CASSLDGGSIIQPQHF; DNA: TGTGCCAGTAGTTTGGACGGGGGGTCTATAATTCAGCCCCAGCATTTT
J: TRBJ1-5; size: NA; V: TRBV28; D: NA; CDR3: CASSPGKQPQHF; DNA: TGTGCCAGCAGTCCGGGGAAGCAGCCCCAGCATTTT
J: TRBJ2-1; size: NA; V: TRBV19; D: TRBD1; CDR3: CASREPGQSWNEQFF; DNA: TGTGCCAGTAGAGAACCGGGACAGTCTTGGAATGAGCAGTTCTTC
J: TRBJ1-1; size: NA; V: TRBV11-1; D: NA; CDR3: CASSPSWGRDTEAFF; DNA: TGTGCCAGCAGCCCCTCATGGGGGCGAGACACTGAAGCTTTCTTT
J: TRBJ1-4; size: many; V: TRBV7-3; D: NA; CDR3: CASSSRRTENIWHEKLFF; DNA: TGTGCCAGCAGCTCCCGGCGTACAGAAAATATTTGGCATGAAAAACTGTTTTTT
J: TRBJ2-1; size: NA; V: TRBV2; D: NA; CDR3: CASRRGINEQFF; DNA: TGTGCCAGCAGAAGAGGGATTAATGAGCAGTTCTTC
J: TRBJ2-7; size: NA; V: TRBV5-4; D: NA; CDR3: CASSPGSGISGYEQYF; DNA: TGTGCCAGCAGCCCGGGGTCGGGGATATCAGGCTACGAGCAGTACTTC
J: TRBJ1-1; size: NA; V: TRBV9; D: TRBD1; CDR3: CASSGDSEAFF; DNA: TGTGCCAGCAGTGGGGACAGTGAAGCTTTCTTT
J: TRBJ2-5; size: NA; V: TRBV7-2; D: NA; CDR3: CASSFALGEETQYF; DNA: TGTGCCAGCAGCTTTGCCTTAGGGGAAGAGACCCAGTACTTC
J: TRBJ2-2; size: NA; V: TRBV28; D: TRBD2; CDR3: CASSFRRGVWTGELFF; DNA: TGTGCCAGCAGTTTCAGGCGGGGGGTCTGGACCGGGGAGCTGTTTTTT
J: TRBJ1-4; size: NA; V: TRBV7-9; D: TRBD1; CDR3: CASSPSGQGNEKLFF; DNA: TGTGCCAGCAGCCCTAGCGGACAGGGCAATGAAAAACTGTTTTTT
J: TRBJ1-1; size: NA; V: TRBV19; D: NA; CDR3: CASSLPQGLIGTEAFF; DNA: TGTGCCAGTAGTCTACCACAGGGCTTAATAGGGACTGAAGCTTTCTTT
J: TRBJ2-5; size: once; V: TRBV5-1; D: NA; CDR3: CASSRVPETQYF; DNA: TGCGCCAGCAGCCGTGTTCCAGAGACCCAGTACTTC
J: TRBJ2-7; size: NA; V: TRBV9; D: TRBD1; CDR3: CASSVSGTGGYEQYF; DNA: TGTGCCAGCAGCGTATCCGGGACAGGGGGTTACGAGCAGTACTTC
J: TRBJ2-1; size: NA; V: TRBV4-3; D: TRBD2; CDR3: CASSQQLGLAGGNEQFF; DNA: TGCGCCAGCAGCCAGCAACTCGGACTAGCGGGAGGGAATGAGCAGTTCTTC
J: TRBJ2-3; size: few; V: TRBV24-1; D: NA; CDR3: CATSLRLGDSSDTQYF; DNA: TGTGCCACCAGTTTAAGGTTGGGAGACTCTTCAGATACGCAGTATTTT
J: TRBJ1-6; size: NA; V: TRBV11-3; D: NA; CDR3: CASSLAGPRLTLHF; DNA: TGTGCCAGCAGCTTAGCAGGCCCCCGTTTAACCCTCCACTTT
J: TRBJ1-4; size: NA; V: TRBV7-2; D: NA; CDR3: CASSSFEVHKLFF; DNA: TGTGCCAGCAGCTCCTTTGAGGTCCACAAACTGTTTTTT
J: TRBJ2-2; size: once; V: TRBV6-2/TRBV6-3; D: NA; CDR3: CASSWLQGSRGELFF; DNA: TGTGCCAGCAGTTGGCTCCAGGGTTCCCGTGGGGAGCTGTTTTTT
J: TRBJ2-5; size: NA; V: TRBV5-5; D: TRBD1; CDR3: CASSRDREQETQYF; DNA: TGTGCCAGCAGCCGCGACAGGGAACAAGAGACCCAGTACTTC
J: TRBJ2-2; size: NA; V: TRBV4-1; D: NA; CDR3: CASSQVLGGELFF; DNA: TGCGCCAGCAGCCAAGTTCTAGGCGGGGAGCTGTTTTTT
J: TRBJ1-1; size: NA; V: TRBV19; D: NA; CDR3: CASRPPDRNTEAFF; DNA: TGTGCCAGTAGACCACCGGACAGGAACACTGAAGCTTTCTTT
J: TRBJ2-2; size: NA; V: TRBV4-1; D: TRBD1; CDR3: CASSVGQGPTGELFF; DNA: TGCGCCAGCAGCGTGGGACAGGGGCCGACCGGGGAGCTGTTTTTT
J: TRBJ2-4; size: NA; V: TRBV15; D: TRBD2; CDR3: CATSRATSGEDIQYF; DNA: TGTGCCACCAGCAGAGCGACTAGCGGTGAGGACATTCAGTACTTC
J: TRBJ1-2; size: once; V: TRBV4-3; D: NA; CDR3: CASSQDLQVRGGYTF; DNA: TGCGCCAGCAGCCAAGATCTGCAGGTCCGGGGAGGCTACACCTTC
J: TRBJ2-4; size: NA; V: TRBV3-1/TRBV3-2; D: NA; CDR3: CASSQSVNIQYF; DNA: TGTGCCAGCAGCCAATCTGTAAACATTCAGTACTTC
J: TRBJ1-1; size: many; V: TRBV28; D: TRBD1; CDR3: CASLAGGTEAFF; DNA: TGTGCCAGCTTAGCAGGGGGCACTGAAGCTTTCTTT
J: TRBJ1-1; size: NA; V: TRBV7-2; D: NA; CDR3: CASSLGGSEAFF; DNA: TGTGCCAGCAGCTTAGGCGGGTCTGAAGCTTTCTTT
J: TRBJ1-2; size: NA; V: TRBV7-9; D: NA; CDR3: CASSLALANYGYTF; DNA: TGTGCCAGCAGCCTTGCCCTAGCTAACTATGGCTACACCTTC
J: TRBJ2-1; size: NA; V: TRBV6-5; D: TRBD2; CDR3: CATGAGTSVYNEQFF; DNA: TGTGCCACCGGGGCCGGGACTAGCGTTTACAATGAGCAGTTCTTC
J: TRBJ2-1; size: NA; V: TRBV7-6; D: TRBD2; CDR3: CASSESGTSPYNEQFF; DNA: TGTGCCAGCAGCGAATCCGGGACTAGCCCTTACAATGAGCAGTTCTTC
J: TRBJ1-4; size: NA; V: TRBV7-2; D: TRBD1; CDR3: CASRGQGANEKLFF; DNA: TGTGCCAGCAGGGGACAGGGGGCTAATGAAAAACTGTTTTTT
J: TRBJ2-7; size: NA; V: TRBV15; D: NA; CDR3: CATSRDSAYEQYF; DNA: TGTGCCACCAGCAGAGATAGTGCTTACGAGCAGTACTTC
J: TRBJ2-2; size: NA; V: TRBV5-6; D: TRBD1; CDR3: CASSFGQGTFYTGELFF; DNA: TGTGCCAGCAGCTTCGGACAGGGGACCTTCTACACCGGGGAGCTGTTTTTT
J: TRBJ1-4; size: NA; V: TRBV24-1; D: NA; CDR3: CATSDSRGGGEKLFF; DNA: TGTGCCACCAGTGATTCGAGAGGGGGTGGCGAAAAACTGTTTTTT
J: TRBJ1-2; size: NA; V: TRBV4-3; D: NA; CDR3: CASSLSQRRAIDGYTF; DNA: TGCGCCAGCAGCCTATCGCAGCGTCGTGCTATAGATGGCTACACCTTC
J: TRBJ1-2; size: NA; V: TRBV29-1; D: NA; CDR3: CSVGAGVDSMAGYTF; DNA: TGCAGCGTTGGGGCGGGGGTAGATTCTATGGCTGGCTACACCTTC
J: TRBJ1-1; size: NA; V: TRBV25-1; D: NA; CDR3: CASSEITDSPNTEAFF; DNA: TGTGCCAGCAGTGAAATAACGGACAGCCCGAACACTGAAGCTTTCTTT